Each of the 26 T cell receptor beta chains below was sequenced from the same sample in a study of blood T cell repertoires in COVID-19. The method was immunoSEQ multiplex PCR; TCRdb's version includes in-frame clones alone and lacks a portion of them. The sample yields fewer than 120,000 clones, 72% seen once. Material: peripheral blood. The receptors derive from a woman aged 60-75 years with acute or convalescent COVID-19.

The V call is TRBV5-3, the J call TRBJ1-6, with a weak D call TRBD1 (6 bases). TRBV5-3 is an ORF; its function is uncertain. Trimming took off 3 bases at V and 13 bases at J, with 20 bases between the two ends. The CDR3 loop spans 15 amino acids. The CDR3 DNA reads as TGTGCCAGAAGCTCCGGGACCCAGGGGTTACTCCCCCTCCACTTT. It translates to CARSSGTQGLLPLHF.

V gene TRBV28 combines with J gene TRBJ1-6, with D unclear. There are 11 residues in the CDR3. V dropped 3 bases and J dropped 9 bases, with 3 bases sitting between them. The germline V gene encodes CDR1 MDHEN and CDR2 SYDVKM. The CDR3 DNA sequence: TGTGCCAGCAGTTTCATTTCACCCCTCCACTTT. It specifies CASSFISPLHF. The variable domain in full, completed from reference TRBV28 and TRBJ1-6, reads DVKVTQSSRYLVKRTGEKVFLECVQDMDHENMFWYRQDPGLGLRLIYFSYDVKMKEKGDIPEGYSVSREKKERFSLILESASTNQTSMYLCASSFISPLHFGNGTRLTVT.

V gene TRBV30 combines with J gene TRBJ1-1; TRBD1 matches at 7 bases. Germline V gene data show CDR1 as GTSNPN and CDR2 as SVGIG (reference sequence). After removal of 1 base from V and 5 bases from J, the junction contained 10 bases not matched to a gene. The CDR3 has 15 residues. The CDR3 coding sequence is TGTGCCTGGAGTGCCGACAGGGTAGTCGTGACTGAAGCTTTCTTT. Translation gives CAWSADRVVVTEAFF.

A note on this clone: Compared with germline, one end of the junction differs, possibly owing to a read error. The V gene is TRBV6-1, the J gene TRBJ1-2; tentatively, D is TRBD1 (6 bases). Germline values: CDR1 MNHNS, CDR2 SASEGT. CDR3 length: 15 residues. The CDR3 DNA sequence: TGTGCCAGCAGGGAAGAGGACAGTTATAACTATGGCTACACCTTC. As protein: CASREEDSYNYGYTF.

The chain is built from TRBV13 and TRBJ2-7; 9 nucleotides align to TRBD2. CDR1 and CDR2 from the germline V gene are PRHDT and FYEKMQ (reference sequence). V gave up 3 bases and J gave up 7 bases; unmatched junction bases: 13. The CDR3 totals 16 residues. The CDR3 is CASSLYSGGRSGEQYF. CDR3 nucleotide sequence: TGTGCCAGCAGCTTGTACAGCGGGGGGAGGAGCGGGGAGCAGTACTTC.

This sequence joins TRBV28 and TRBJ1-5; D remains ambiguous. The CDR3 sequence is 12 residues long. Germline V gives CDR1 MDHEN, CDR2 SYDVKM. The V gene lost 7 bases and the J gene lost 4 bases, with 8 bases spanning the gap. CDR3 protein: CASNGGNQPQHF. For the CDR3, the DNA is TGTGCCAGCAACGGAGGGAATCAGCCCCAGCATTTT. Combining the CDR3 with reference TRBV28 and TRBJ1-5 gives the whole variable domain DVKVTQSSRYLVKRTGEKVFLECVQDMDHENMFWYRQDPGLGLRLIYFSYDVKMKEKGDIPEGYSVSREKKERFSLILESASTNQTSMYLCASNGGNQPQHFGDGTRLSIL.

This clone was observed once. The V call is TRBV7-2, the J call TRBJ2-2, with 9 bases identical to TRBD2. CDR3 length: 16 amino acids. The germline gives CDR1 SGHTA, CDR2 FQGNSA. Trimming cost V 3 bases and J 4 bases; bases outside gene matches: 6. The CDR3 sequence: CASSLRRGGITGELFF. CDR3 nucleotide sequence: TGTGCCAGCAGCTTGCGGCGGGGGGGCATCACCGGGGAGCTGTTTTTT. The full variable domain, its missing parts supplied by reference TRBV7-2 and TRBJ2-2, is GAGVSQSPSNKVTEKGKDVELRCDPISGHTALYWYRQSLGQGLEFLIYFQGNSAPDKSGLPSDRFSAERTGGSVSTLTIQRTQQEDSAVYLCASSLRRGGITGELFFGEGSRLTVL.

The V gene is TRBV7-9, the J gene TRBJ1-2; D is unresolved. Germline V gene sequence: CDR1 SEHNR, CDR2 FQNEAQ (reference sequence). The CDR3 has 13 amino acids. Trimming took off 2 bases at V and 4 bases at J, with 8 bases between the two ends. The CDR3 is CASSLQAGYGYTF. For the CDR3, the DNA is TGTGCCAGCAGCTTACAGGCGGGCTATGGCTACACCTTC.

The rearrangement uses TRBV11-3 and TRBJ2-3; 7 nucleotides line up with TRBD2. The CDR3 is 15 residues long. J was trimmed by 2 bases and V by 5 bases; bases with no gene match: 7. Germline V gene sequence: CDR1 SGHNT, CDR2 YENEEA. CDR3 in amino acids: CASSPQGGYTDTQYF. DNA for the CDR3: TGTGCCAGCAGCCCCCAGGGAGGGTACACAGATACGCAGTATTTT.

In this sample, this clone turned up once. The chain has TRBV10-1 and TRBJ2-1, with 8 bases aligning to TRBD2. This CDR3 has 17 amino acids. The germline gives CDR1 WNHNN, CDR2 SYGVQD (reference sequence). V gave up 2 bases and J gave up 0 bases; unmatched junction bases: 6. CDR3 in amino acids: CASSEIGGGSSYNEQFF. CDR3 DNA: TGCGCCAGCAGTGAGATAGGCGGGGGGAGCTCCTACAATGAGCAGTTCTTC.

The chain carries TRBV3-1 (or the pseudogene TRBV3-2) and TRBJ1-2; 8 nucleotides align to TRBD1. The V gene end was trimmed by 4 bases and the J gene end by 4 bases; junction bases not matched to a gene: 26. Per germline, CDR1 LGHDT and CDR2 YNNKEL (reference sequence). The CDR3 sequence is 21 residues long. Here the CDR3 DNA reads TGTGCCAGCAGCCTTGGATCGTTCTTTCGGAAACGGGACAGGCCTCCCTATGGCTACACCTTC. Encoded protein: CASSLGSFFRKRDRPPYGYTF.

V usage is TRBV3-1 (or the pseudogene TRBV3-2) and J usage is TRBJ2-2; 9 nucleotides align to TRBD1. The CDR3 spans 16 residues. After removal of 4 bases from V and 6 bases from J, the junction contained 9 bases not matched to a gene. The germline V gene encodes CDR1 LGHDT and CDR2 YNNKEL (reference sequence). The CDR3 loop reads CASSLDRGIRAGELFF. CDR3 nucleotides: TGTGCCAGCAGCCTCGACAGGGGGATCCGGGCCGGGGAGCTGTTTTTT.

This chain connects TRBV29-1 to TRBJ2-7; D possibly corresponds to TRBD1 (6 bases). Germline CDR1 SQVTM, CDR2 ANQGSEA. The length of the CDR3 is 12 residues. V was trimmed by 1 base and J by 4 bases, leaving 8 bases between them. This chain's CDR3 is CSVEAGAYEQYF. The CDR3, as DNA: TGCAGCGTTGAAGCAGGGGCATACGAGCAGTACTTC.

V gene TRBV24-1 combines with J gene TRBJ2-5; tentatively, D is TRBD1 (6 bases). V was cut by 1 base and J by 2 bases, with 10 bases left in between. Germline V gene lookup returns CDR1 KGHDR and CDR2 SFDVKD. The CDR3 runs to 15 residues. CDR3 nucleotide sequence: TGTGCCACCAGTGATTTTGGGGGCGTGCAAGAGACCCAGTACTTC. It yields the protein CATSDFGGVQETQYF.

The table lists this clone with a few counts. The chain links TRBV7-2 to TRBJ1-6; D unresolved. The CDR3 has 15 residues. Trimming pared 1 base from V and 7 bases from J, leaving 11 bases between. Germline lookup yields CDR1 SGHTA and CDR2 FQGNSA. CDR3 DNA: TGTGCCAGCAGCTTAGTGCCAGGCGAAAATTCACCCCTCCACTTT. It codes for CASSLVPGENSPLHF.

The chain has TRBV2 and TRBJ2-3; unclear D gene. V dropped 5 bases and J dropped 2 bases, with 14 bases sitting between them. The CDR3 has 15 residues. In germline, CDR1 is SNHLY, CDR2 FYNNEI. CDR3 DNA: TGTGCCAGCAGTCCCTCGGGTGGGTACACAGATACGCAGTATTTT. It yields the protein CASSPSGGYTDTQYF.

The table lists this clone with a few counts. The chain couples TRBV5-1 to TRBJ2-2; 7 bases match TRBD1. The CDR3 contains 16 residues. CDR1 is SGHRS and CDR2 is YFSETQ in the germline V gene. V gave up 0 bases and J gave up 3 bases; unmatched junction bases: 5. As DNA, the CDR3 is TGCGCCAGCAGCTTGGCCGGGACAGAAGACACCGGGGAGCTGTTTTTT. As protein: CASSLAGTEDTGELFF.

This chain connects TRBV7-9 to TRBJ1-2; no reliable D call. The V gene's germline CDR1 is SEHNR and CDR2 FQNEAQ (reference sequence). Trimming took off 0 bases at V and 8 bases at J, with 10 bases between the two ends. This CDR3 has 13 residues. CDR3 in DNA: TGTGCCAGCAGCTTAGCCCGGGAGTCCGGCTACACCTTC. This codes for CASSLARESGYTF.

The rearrangement joins TRBV27 to TRBJ1-6, with D perhaps matching TRBD1 (5 bases). The CDR3 extends over 14 amino acids. The V gene lost 0 bases and the J gene lost 11 bases, with 11 bases spanning the gap. Germline loops: CDR1 MNHEY, CDR2 SMNVEV (reference sequence). The CDR3 region has the DNA TGTGCCAGCAGTTTATCGGACACCATCACACCCCTCCACTTT. Encoded protein: CASSLSDTITPLHF.

A few counts support this clone. The chain recombines TRBV7-9 with TRBJ1-5, with a tentative D call TRBD1 (6 bases). With 0 bases removed from V and 5 bases from J, the gap between germline ends came to 14 bases. The CDR3 is 16 residues long. In germline, CDR1 is SEHNR, CDR2 FQNEAQ (reference sequence). The CDR3 spells CASSLAVPGAHQPQHF. As DNA, the CDR3 is TGTGCCAGCAGCTTAGCGGTACCAGGGGCCCATCAGCCCCAGCATTTT.

The chain couples TRBV5-1 to TRBJ2-1; unclear D gene. This CDR3 comprises 14 residues. The ends were cut back, 2 bases at V and 0 bases at J, with 6 bases in the middle. Germline-derived CDR1 and CDR2 are SGHRS and YFSETQ. This CDR3 reads CASSFGSSYNEQFF. CDR3 sequence (DNA): TGCGCCAGCAGCTTCGGTAGCTCCTACAATGAGCAGTTCTTC.

This clone showed up just a few times. The gene calls are TRBV19 and TRBJ1-5; D is possibly TRBD1 (5 bases). In germline, CDR1 is LNHDA, CDR2 SQIVND (reference sequence). The CDR3 extends over 13 amino acids. V was clipped by 5 bases and J by 5 bases, with 10 bases between them. CDR3 DNA: TGTGCCAGTAGTCTTGACAGAGATCAGCCCCAGCATTTT. This translates into CASSLDRDQPQHF.

The rearrangement links TRBV7-2 to TRBJ1-1, with D maybe TRBD1 (6 bases). The V gene's germline CDR1 is SGHTA and CDR2 FQGNSA. The CDR3 is made up of 14 amino acids. V was cut by 4 bases and J by 13 bases, with 22 bases left in between. CDR3 sequence (DNA): TGTGCCAGCAGCTGGATAGTAGGCGAGAAGGGGGTTTTCTTT. It codes for CASSWIVGEKGVFF.

This sequence joins TRBV5-1 and TRBJ1-1; 7 bases are a match to TRBD1. CDR3 length: 13 residues. J lost 5 bases, V lost 4 bases, and 5 bases had no gene match. Germline V gene lookup returns CDR1 SGHRS and CDR2 YFSETQ. The DNA for the CDR3 is TGCGCCAGCAGCCTCGACAGGGTAACTGAAGCTTTCTTT. As protein: CASSLDRVTEAFF.

The rearrangement uses TRBV3-1 (or the pseudogene TRBV3-2) and TRBJ2-2, with D possibly matching TRBD2 (5 bases). Trimming took off 5 bases at V and 7 bases at J, with 5 bases between the two ends. The CDR3 runs to 11 residues. Germline V gives CDR1 LGHDT, CDR2 YNNKEL (reference sequence). The CDR3 loop reads CASSGLGELFF. The CDR3 coding sequence is TGTGCCAGCAGCGGACTCGGGGAGCTGTTTTTT.

Only a few counts were recorded for this clone. This chain joins TRBV5-1 and TRBJ2-5; D remains unclear. The V gene's germline CDR1 is SGHRS and CDR2 YFSETQ. The CDR3 has 12 amino acids. The V and J ends lost 2 bases and 2 bases respectively, with 4 bases between them. The CDR3: CASSLAQETQYF. CDR3 coding DNA: TGCGCCAGCAGCTTAGCACAAGAGACCCAGTACTTC.